This T cell receptor (beta chain) was retrieved from a study of shared clonotypes between healthy human individuals. The germline V and J ends were trimmed by 4 bases and 4 bases, with 11 bases remaining between them. The length of the CDR3 is 14 residues. Germline V lookup: CDR1 SNHLY, CDR2 FYNNEI. For sorted subsets, 200 ng DNA per replicate equaled tens of thousands of T cell genomes. Profiling relied on immunoSEQ multiplex PCR, and the TCRdb table lists in-frame clones only, not all of them. This sample has 1,500,000 or so clones, with approximately 97% found just once. J is TRBJ2-1 and V is TRBV2; the D is unclear. The sequencing input was naive CD4+ T cells sorted from blood. Subset meaning: CD45RA+ positively selected. This clonotype originated in a man under 40 in good health. CDR3 sequence reads: CASSGASAYNEQFF. The CDR3 coding sequence is TGTGCCAGCAGTGGGGCCAGCGCGTACAATGAGCAGTTCTTC.